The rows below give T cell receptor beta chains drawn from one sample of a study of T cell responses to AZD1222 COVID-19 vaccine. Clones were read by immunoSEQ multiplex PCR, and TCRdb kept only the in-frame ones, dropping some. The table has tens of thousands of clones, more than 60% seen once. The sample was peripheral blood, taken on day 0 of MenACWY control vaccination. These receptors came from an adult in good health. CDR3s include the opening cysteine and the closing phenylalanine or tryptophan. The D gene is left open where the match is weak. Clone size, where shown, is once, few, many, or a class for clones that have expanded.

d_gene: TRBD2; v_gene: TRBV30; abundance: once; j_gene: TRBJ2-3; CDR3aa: CAWSELAGGSDTQYF; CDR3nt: TGTGCCTGGAGTGAACTAGCGGGAGGATCCGATACGCAGTATTTT
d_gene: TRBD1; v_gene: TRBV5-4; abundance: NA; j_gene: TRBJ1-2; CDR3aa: CASSLGQGDYGYTF; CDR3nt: TGTGCCAGCAGCTTGGGACAGGGGGACTATGGCTACACCTTC
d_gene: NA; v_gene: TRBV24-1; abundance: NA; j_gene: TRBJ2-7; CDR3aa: CATSTGFGDEQYF; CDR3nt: TGTGCCACCAGTACGGGTTTTGGGGACGAGCAGTACTTC
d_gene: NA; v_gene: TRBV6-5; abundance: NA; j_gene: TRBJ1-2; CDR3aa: CASRPPGERGYTF; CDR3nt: TGTGCCAGCAGACCGCCGGGCGAGAGGGGCTACACCTTC
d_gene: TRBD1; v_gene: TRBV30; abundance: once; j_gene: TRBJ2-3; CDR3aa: CAWSATGASTDTQYF; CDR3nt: TGTGCCTGGAGCGCCACAGGGGCGAGCACAGATACGCAGTATTTT
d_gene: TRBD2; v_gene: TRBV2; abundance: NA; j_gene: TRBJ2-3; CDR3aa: CARTGRRTSGLTPPDTQYF; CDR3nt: TGTGCCAGAACTGGCCGGAGGACTAGCGGCCTTACCCCCCCAGATACGCAGTATTTT
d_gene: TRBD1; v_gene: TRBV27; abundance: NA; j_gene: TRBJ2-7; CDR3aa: CASNHGDRPYEQYF; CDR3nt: TGTGCCAGCAATCATGGGGACAGACCCTACGAGCAGTACTTC
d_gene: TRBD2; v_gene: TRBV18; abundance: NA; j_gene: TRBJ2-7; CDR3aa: CASSPPSGSYEQYF; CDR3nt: TGTGCCAGCTCACCACCTAGCGGGAGCTACGAGCAGTACTTC
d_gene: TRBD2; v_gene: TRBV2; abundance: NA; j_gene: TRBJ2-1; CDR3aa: CASTPGLAGFAGGNEQFF; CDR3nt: TGTGCCAGCACCCCGGGACTAGCGGGGTTCGCTGGGGGCAATGAGCAGTTCTTC
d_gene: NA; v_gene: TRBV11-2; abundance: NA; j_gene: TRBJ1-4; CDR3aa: CASSLYTGMGEKLFF; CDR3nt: TGTGCCAGCAGCTTATACACCGGGATGGGTGAAAAACTGTTTTTT
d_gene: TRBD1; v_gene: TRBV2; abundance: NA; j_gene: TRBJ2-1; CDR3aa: CASTRQGLNEQFF; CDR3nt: TGTGCCAGCACCCGACAGGGTCTAAATGAGCAGTTCTTC
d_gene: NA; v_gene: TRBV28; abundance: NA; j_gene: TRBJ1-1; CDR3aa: CASNGLNTEAFF; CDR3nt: TGTGCCAGCAATGGGTTGAACACTGAAGCTTTCTTT
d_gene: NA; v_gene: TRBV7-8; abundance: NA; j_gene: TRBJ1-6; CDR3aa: CASSLEVSGAGSPLHF; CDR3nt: TGTGCCAGCAGCTTAGAGGTTTCTGGAGCGGGGTCACCCCTCCACTTT
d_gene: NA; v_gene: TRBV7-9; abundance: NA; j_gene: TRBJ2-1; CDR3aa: CASSSGGYNEQFF; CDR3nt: TGTGCCAGCAGCTCAGGTGGCTACAATGAGCAGTTCTTC
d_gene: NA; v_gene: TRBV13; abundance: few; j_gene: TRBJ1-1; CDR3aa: CASSPQKGRDTEAFF; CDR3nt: TGTGCCAGCAGCCCACAAAAAGGGAGGGACACTGAAGCTTTCTTT
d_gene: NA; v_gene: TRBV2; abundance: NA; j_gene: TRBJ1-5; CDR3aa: CASSVLVGNQPQHF; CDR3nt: TGTGCCAGCAGTGTTCTTGTAGGCAATCAGCCCCAGCATTTT
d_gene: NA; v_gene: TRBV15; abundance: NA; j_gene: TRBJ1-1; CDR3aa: CATSRDPGNTEAFF; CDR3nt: TGTGCCACCAGCAGAGATCCGGGGAACACTGAAGCTTTCTTT
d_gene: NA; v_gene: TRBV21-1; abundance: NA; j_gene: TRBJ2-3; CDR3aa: CASSKGRGSDTQYF; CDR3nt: TGTGCCAGCAGCAAGGGTCGGGGTTCAGATACGCAGTATTTT
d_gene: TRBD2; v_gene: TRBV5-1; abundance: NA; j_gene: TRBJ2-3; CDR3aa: CATAGLAGGDTDTQYF; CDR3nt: TGCGCCACCGCCGGACTCGCGGGGGGCGACACAGATACGCAGTATTTT
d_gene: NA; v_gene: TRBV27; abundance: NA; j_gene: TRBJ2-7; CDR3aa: CASSLDILTYEQYF; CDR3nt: TGTGCCAGCAGTCTTGACATACTCACCTACGAGCAGTACTTC